The T cell receptor beta chain under discussion was sequenced for a study of T cell changes during pregnancy in multiple sclerosis. Clones were sequenced by immunoSEQ multiplex PCR, and TCRdb holds only the in-frame ones, with some missing. The data contain almost 40,000 clones, 91% of them singletons. This CDR3 is built from 13 residues. V lost 1 base to trimming and J lost 7 bases, with 10 bases between them. Germline loops: CDR1 SGHVS, CDR2 FQNEAQ. The chain joins TRBV7-8 to TRBJ1-1; D unresolved. This TCR was sampled from a female donor in good health, enrolled as a control in a pregnancy study. The sequenced sample was CD4+ T cells from peripheral blood mononuclear cells, obtained in the second trimester of pregnancy. The chain's CDR3 is CASSLERGIEAFF. CDR3 DNA: TGTGCCAGCAGCTTAGAGCGTGGCATTGAAGCTTTCTTT.